Listed below are T cell receptor beta chains from one sample, sequenced in a study of sequential checkpoint blockade in melanoma. Here immunoSEQ multiplex PCR was the method, and the copy in TCRdb shows in-frame clones only, minus some. The sample includes roughly 13,000 clones, roughly a fifth of them seen just once. Sequencing was performed on tumor tissue (inferred from file names), taken from a patient given nivolumab and ipilimumab in sequence. The receptors were gathered from a human donor with melanoma. The CDR3 runs from the conserved cysteine through the conserved F or W. The D gene is left open where the match is weak. Rows give clone size only sometimes, using once, few, many, or a class for an expanded clone.

cdr3_length d_call j_call v_call clone_size cdr3_nt cdr3_aa
18 - TRBJ1-2 TRBV6-8 medium-sized TGTGCCAGCAGTTACTCGGACTCTCAGGGAACCCCACGAAATGGCTACACCTTC CASSYSDSQGTPRNGYTF
16 - TRBJ1-5 TRBV11-3 many TGTGCCAGCAGCTTGGAATTGAAGAGGGGAAATCAGCCCCAGCATTTT CASSLELKRGNQPQHF
18 - TRBJ1-5 TRBV19 - TGTGCCAGTAGTCCAGGGACAACGTGGCGTATTAGCAATCAGCCCCAGCATTTT CASSPGTTWRISNQPQHF
14 TRBD2 TRBJ2-5 TRBV6-8 many TGTGCCAGCAACGGCGGGGGGGGCAAGGAGACCCAGTACTTC CASNGGGGKETQYF
14 - TRBJ1-1 TRBV19 few TGTGCCAGTTCAGGGAGGGCGGAAGGCACTGAAGCTTTCTTT CASSGRAEGTEAFF
17 - TRBJ1-5 TRBV6-8 - TGTGCCAGCAGTTACTCGAGGGTTCGCAGGGGAGATCAGCCCCAGCATTTT CASSYSRVRRGDQPQHF
15 - TRBJ1-2 TRBV11-3 - TGTGCCAGCAGCTTAGAAACAGATGCTAACTATGGCTACACCTTC CASSLETDANYGYTF
15 - TRBJ1-3 TRBV5-1 - TGCGCCAGCAGCTCGAGCCGGGGGGCTGGAAACACCATATATTTT CASSSSRGAGNTIYF
17 - TRBJ2-1 TRBV7-6 few TGTGCCAGCAGCTTGATTGTACTTGGGGGCACCTACAATGAGCAGTTCTTC CASSLIVLGGTYNEQFF
16 TRBD2 TRBJ2-5 TRBV11-3 many TGTGCCAGCAGCTTGGAACTAGCGGCAGGGAGAGAGACCCAGTACTTC CASSLELAAGRETQYF
14 - TRBJ2-3 TRBV11-3 many TGTGCCAGCAGCTTAGGGGGCGGGCCAGATACGCAGTATTTT CASSLGGGPDTQYF
15 - TRBJ2-3 TRBV12-5 - TGTGCTAGTGGTATCGGACAGAGCCGCACAGATACGCAGTATTTT CASGIGQSRTDTQYF
16 TRBD1 TRBJ1-4 TRBV6-8 few TGTGCCAGCAGAGGAGTAACGGGACAGCAAAATGAAAAACTGTTTTTT CASRGVTGQQNEKLFF
17 - TRBJ1-3 TRBV11-3 few TGTGCCAGCAGCCGGGGCAGGCCGGGGGGATCTCGAAACACCATATATTTT CASSRGRPGGSRNTIYF
17 - TRBJ1-5 TRBV11-3 few TGTGCCAGCAGCTTGGCCATAACAGGGACTAGCAATCAGCCCCAGCATTTT CASSLAITGTSNQPQHF
15 TRBD2 TRBJ2-7 TRBV11-3 - TGTGCCAGCAGCACGGGACTAGCGGGAACCTACGAGCAGTACTTC CASSTGLAGTYEQYF
13 - TRBJ2-1 TRBV30 - TGTGCCTGGGACCATTGGGGCAACAATGAGCAGTTCTTC CAWDHWGNNEQFF
22 - TRBJ1-5 TRBV28 few TGTGCCAGCAGTCCAAGGCGACAGACCCAAATGGAAAGGCAATATAGCAATCAGCCCCAGCATTTT CASSPRRQTQMERQYSNQPQHF
12 - TRBJ2-1 TRBV6-8 few TGTGCCATCAGCCGAGAGGGCCGAGAGCAGTTCTTC CAISREGREQFF
14 - TRBJ2-5 TRBV11-3 medium-sized TGTGCCAGCAGCCTAGAGGTTAGCGGAGAGACCCAGTACTTC CASSLEVSGETQYF
16 - TRBJ1-2 TRBV7-7 many TGTGCCAGCAGAATTTCCGGCTCCACACCTAACTATGGCTACACCTTC CASRISGSTPNYGYTF
13 - TRBJ1-1 TRBV18 - TGTGCCAGCTCACCCACGGGTATCACTGAAGCTTTCTTT CASSPTGITEAFF
14 - TRBJ1-2 TRBV6-8 - TGTGCCAGCAGTCAATTGGGCGCAGCCTATGGCTACACCTTC CASSQLGAAYGYTF
14 - TRBJ1-5 TRBV28 few TGTGCCAGCGTTGACCCAGAGGTAGGGCAGCCCCAGCATTTT CASVDPEVGQPQHF
19 TRBD2 TRBJ2-1 TRBV6-8 - TGTGCCAGCAGTTACTCGATTTCTGCTAGCGGGGGCTCCTACAATGAGCAGTTCTTC CASSYSISASGGSYNEQFF